The sample holds many counts of the clone carrying this T cell receptor beta chain. Its antigen is undetermined. Amplified TCR beta CDR3 regions derived from RNA transcripts. The TCR CDR3 was amplified in a first-round RT-PCR using the HTBI primer set. Using its own MiXCR run on the multiplex PCR reads, TCRdb lists one record per CDR3 protein. Of hundreds of thousands of distinct CDR3 sequences listed, 16% are singletons. The CDR3 is 19 residues long. Trimming shortened V by 2 bases and J by 8 bases, and 27 bases separated the two germline ends. Per the germline V gene, CDR1 is SGHAT and CDR2 is FQNNGV. For Graves' hyperthyroidism to be stable, ophthalmopathy could not progress within 18 months. The entry originates in a study of T cells in Graves' hyperthyroidism and ophthalmopathy. General study results and limits: Blood samples included most of the expanded thyroid clonotypes exceeding 0.001.

The chain links TRBV11-2 to TRBJ2-2; unclear D gene. The specimen sequenced was blood. The TCR originated in a woman aged 18-29 years with Graves' hyperthyroidism. The chain's CDR3 is CASSLRAINGPDARGELFF. The CDR3, as DNA: TGTGCCAGCAGCTTAAGGGCTATCAATGGCCCCGACGCTCGAGGGGAGCTGTTTTTT.